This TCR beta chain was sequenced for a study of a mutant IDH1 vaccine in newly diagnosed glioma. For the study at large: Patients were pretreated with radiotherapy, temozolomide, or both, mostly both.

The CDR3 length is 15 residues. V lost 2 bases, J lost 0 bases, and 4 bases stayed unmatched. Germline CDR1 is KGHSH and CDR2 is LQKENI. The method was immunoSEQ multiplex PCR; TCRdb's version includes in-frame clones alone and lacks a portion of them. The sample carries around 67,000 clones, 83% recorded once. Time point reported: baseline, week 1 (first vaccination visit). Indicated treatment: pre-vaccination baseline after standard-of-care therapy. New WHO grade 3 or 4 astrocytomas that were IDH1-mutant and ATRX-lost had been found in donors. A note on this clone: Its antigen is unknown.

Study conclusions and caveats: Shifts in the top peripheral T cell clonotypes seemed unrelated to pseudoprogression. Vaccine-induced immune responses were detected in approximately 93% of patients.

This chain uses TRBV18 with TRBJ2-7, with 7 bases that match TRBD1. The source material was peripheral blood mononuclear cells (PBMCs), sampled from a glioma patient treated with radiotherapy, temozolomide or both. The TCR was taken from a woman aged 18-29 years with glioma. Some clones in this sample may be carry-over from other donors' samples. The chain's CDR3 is CASSPNRGTSYEQYF. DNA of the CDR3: TGTGCCAGCTCACCAAACAGGGGCACCTCCTACGAGCAGTACTTC.